A single sample gave rise to the 8 T cell receptor beta chains below, sequenced in a study of T-cell memory formation after mild COVID-19. Via MiXCR, TCRdb re-called the 5' RACE reads, giving one row per CDR3 protein. Found here are 300,000 to 400,000 distinct CDR3 sequences, 20% to 25% of them singletons; the top ten hold about 12%. The sequencing input was PBMCs or a T cell subset sorted from them (not recorded which). These receptors were collected from an adult woman who had mild COVID-19 (a few samples of this study predate the infection). Cell type and time point are not known.

This clonotype was picked up one time. The chain carries TRBV15 and TRBJ1-2; possibly TRBD1 for D (6 bases). Germline V gene lookup returns CDR1 LNHNV and CDR2 YYDKDF (reference sequence). This CDR3 has 14 amino acids. Trimming took 5 bases from V and 4 from J, leaving 14 bases between them. The CDR3 loop reads CATSVPGALYGYTF. The CDR3 nucleotides are TGTGCCACCAGCGTGCCAGGGGCCCTCTATGGCTACACCTTC.

The V gene is TRBV7-6, the J gene TRBJ2-3, with D perhaps being TRBD1 or TRBD2 (5 bases each). Per the germline V gene, CDR1 is SGHVS and CDR2 is FNYEAQ. V was clipped by 1 base and J by 0 bases, with 11 bases between them. The CDR3 sequence is 16 residues long. The CDR3 DNA reads TGTGCCAGCAGCTTAGGGGGGATCCAGAGCACAGATACGCAGTATTTT. Translation: CASSLGGIQSTDTQYF.

The J gene is TRBJ2-1, the V gene TRBV2, with D possibly being TRBD2 (5 bases). The germline V gene has CDR1 SNHLY and CDR2 FYNNEI. The V end lost 2 bases, the J end lost 0 bases, and 11 bases lay between the germline ends. The length of the CDR3 is 16 residues. Here the CDR3 reads CASSEPTRDSYNEQFF. CDR3 nucleotides: TGTGCCAGCAGTGAACCCACTCGGGACTCCTACAATGAGCAGTTCTTC.

This clonotype turned up a few times. The V and J genes are TRBV5-5 and TRBJ2-3; TRBD2 matches 10 bases. The length of the CDR3 is 17 residues. Germline trimming cut 0 bases from V and 2 bases from J; bases unmatched to any gene: 6. Germline V gene data show CDR1 as SGHKS and CDR2 as YYEKEE (reference sequence). CDR3 DNA: TGTGCCAGCAGCTTGGACGGACTAGCGGTAAACACAGATACGCAGTATTTT. Translating it yields CASSLDGLAVNTDTQYF.

V gene TRBV24-1 combines with J gene TRBJ2-3, with no clear D. V was pared by 3 bases and J by 2 bases, with 14 bases between. The CDR3 length is 16 residues. Germline CDR1 and CDR2: KGHDR and SFDVKD. The CDR3 here is CATSDGELPHTDTQYF. The CDR3 DNA is TGTGCCACCAGTGATGGGGAACTCCCTCACACAGATACGCAGTATTTT.

The chain has TRBV7-9 and TRBJ2-1; 8 positions match TRBD2. V trimming: 2 bases; J trimming: 4 bases; junction bases outside the gene matches: 13. The germline V gene encodes CDR1 SEHNR and CDR2 FQNEAQ (reference sequence). This CDR3 is built from 18 residues. For the CDR3, the DNA is TGTGCCAGCAGCTTATTGACTAGCGCCGCTCCAGTTTACAATGAGCAGTTCTTC. As protein: CASSLLTSAAPVYNEQFF.

The chain employs TRBV6-2 or TRBV6-3 and TRBJ2-5; possibly TRBD2 for D (5 bases). Germline CDR1 reads MNHEY; CDR2 reads SVGEGT. CDR3 length: 16 residues. Trimming took 2 bases from V and 3 from J, leaving 16 bases between them. The CDR3 DNA sequence: TGTGCCAGCAGTTACCCCCGACTGAGTAGCGAAGAGACCCAGTACTTC. Its translation: CASSYPRLSSEETQYF.

The V and J genes are TRBV7-2 and TRBJ2-7; 7 positions agree with TRBD2. V was clipped by 3 bases and J by 0 bases; unmatched bases: 8. There are 16 residues in the CDR3. Germline lookup yields CDR1 SGHTA and CDR2 FQGNSA. The CDR3 DNA reads as TGTGCCAGCAGCTTGGCCATAGCGGGCGCCTCCTACGAGCAGTACTTC. Protein sequence: CASSLAIAGASYEQYF.